Presented here are 13 T cell receptor beta chains from one specimen sequenced in a study of technical replicates of blood from a few donors. The data were produced by immunoSEQ multiplex PCR, yet TCRdb's version contains in-frame clones alone and is incomplete. The data hold some 98,000 clones, with 90% to 96% observed a single time. Sequenced sample: T cells isolated from PBMCs. The receptors originated from a human donor in good health.

The chain links TRBV9 to TRBJ1-2; D unclear. Germline assignment: CDR1 SGDLS and CDR2 YYNGEE. The V end lost 0 bases, the J end lost 6 bases, and 12 bases lay between the germline ends. CDR3 length: 14 amino acids. CDR3 protein: CASSVGPGSDGYTF. The CDR3 DNA reads as TGTGCCAGCAGCGTAGGTCCGGGGTCGGATGGCTACACCTTC.

The chain combines TRBV5-6 with TRBJ1-2; TRBD1 matches 8 bases. V lost 9 bases and J lost 0; bases outside the gene matches: 4. CDR1 and CDR2 from the germline V gene are SGHDT and YYEEEE. The CDR3 consists of 13 residues. This chain's CDR3 is CATGGQANYGYTF. As DNA, the CDR3 is TGTGCCACCGGGGGACAGGCTAACTATGGCTACACCTTC.

This clone was counted a single time. The V and J genes are TRBV5-1 and TRBJ2-1, with 12 bases that match TRBD2. This CDR3 contains 16 residues. The V segment lost 1 base and the J segment 6 bases; nucleotides outside the gene matches: 5. Germline V gene lookup returns CDR1 SGHRS and CDR2 YFSETQ. The CDR3 coding sequence is TGCGCCAGCAGCTTGTGGACTAGCGGGGTGGGCAATGAGCAGTTCTTC. This gives the protein CASSLWTSGVGNEQFF.

This chain joins TRBV7-9 and TRBJ2-1; no firm D call. V was shortened by 0 bases and J by 2 bases, with 2 bases between the two germline ends. Germline CDR1 reads SEHNR; CDR2 reads FQNEAQ (reference sequence). The CDR3 loop spans 13 amino acids. The CDR3 bases are TGTGCCAGCAGCTTAGCCGCCTACAATGAGCAGTTCTTC. Its translation: CASSLAAYNEQFF.

The CDR3 region is CASSLGQGWYGYTF. DNA for the CDR3: TGCGCCAGCAGCTTGGGACAGGGTTGGTATGGCTACACCTTC. The rearrangement uses TRBV5-1 and TRBJ1-2, with 7 bases identical to TRBD1. The germline gives CDR1 SGHRS, CDR2 YFSETQ. This CDR3 has 14 amino acids. The junction had 4 bases not matched to a gene; V was cut back by 0 bases and J by 5 bases.

The V call is TRBV6-1, the J call TRBJ2-7, with D maybe TRBD2 (5 bases). Germline values: CDR1 MNHNS, CDR2 SASEGT. This CDR3 has 13 amino acids. Deletions cut 6 bases from V and 2 bases from J, with 11 bases between. CDR3 sequence reads: CASRVSDAYEQYF. The CDR3 DNA is TGTGCCAGCAGAGTTAGCGACGCCTACGAGCAGTACTTC.

This rearrangement joins TRBV28 to TRBJ2-3, with a possible D match to TRBD2 (6 bases). The CDR3 is 16 residues long. V was clipped by 7 bases and J by 0 bases, with 17 bases between them. Germline V gives CDR1 MDHEN, CDR2 SYDVKM. The chain's CDR3 is CASTRDSTWSTDTQYF. As DNA, the CDR3 is TGTGCCAGCACCCGGGACTCGACCTGGAGCACAGATACGCAGTATTTT.

The chain is built from TRBV11-2 and TRBJ2-3; TRBD2 agrees at 8 bases. CDR3 length: 16 residues. Germline values: CDR1 SGHAT, CDR2 FQNNGV. Trimming cost V 4 bases and J 0 bases; bases outside gene matches: 6. CDR3 residues: CASSWRGDPSTDTQYF. The CDR3, as DNA: TGTGCCAGCAGCTGGCGGGGGGACCCTAGCACAGATACGCAGTATTTT.

The chain recombines TRBV5-1 with TRBJ2-3, with D maybe TRBD2 (6 bases). Trimming removed 0 bases at V and 2 bases at J, with 7 bases between. The CDR3 has 14 amino acids. Looked up from germline, CDR1 is SGHRS and CDR2 is YFSETQ. This CDR3 reads CASSLGRDTDTQYF. CDR3 sequence (DNA): TGCGCCAGCAGCTTGGGGCGGGACACAGATACGCAGTATTTT.

This clone has only one observation. The chain couples TRBV27 to TRBJ1-5; TRBD1 matches 7 bases. The ends lost 5 bases at V and 4 bases at J; junction bases unmatched: 5. Germline assignment: CDR1 MNHEY and CDR2 SMNVEV (reference sequence). The CDR3 totals 14 residues. CDR3 nucleotide sequence: TGTGCCAGCAGTAAAGACAGGGAAAATCAGCCCCAGCATTTT. It yields the protein CASSKDRENQPQHF.

The rearrangement joins TRBV6-6 to TRBJ2-3; the match to TRBD2 covers 9 bases. Germline lookup yields CDR1 MNHNY and CDR2 SVGAGI (reference sequence). The CDR3 extends over 15 amino acids. V shed 7 bases and J 11 bases; nucleotides not matched to a gene: 16. The CDR3 DNA reads as TGTGCCAGCAAGGGGCTAGCGGGACGAGATGGTGGGCAGTATTTT. Translated: CASKGLAGRDGGQYF.

The genes are TRBV30 and TRBJ2-5; 10 bases match TRBD1. The germline CDR1 and CDR2 sequences are GTSNPN and SVGIG (reference sequence). V dropped 6 bases and J dropped 5; count of bases not matched to a gene: 6. The CDR3 extends over 13 amino acids. The chain's CDR3 is CACRQGAGETQYF. The CDR3 DNA reads TGTGCCTGCAGACAGGGGGCCGGGGAGACCCAGTACTTC.

V and J are TRBV30 and TRBJ1-4; 7 bases match TRBD1. V dropped 0 bases and J dropped 7; count of bases not matched to a gene: 8. CDR1 is GTSNPN and CDR2 is SVGIG in the germline V gene (reference sequence). This CDR3 is 15 amino acids long. The CDR3 DNA sequence: TGTGCCTGGAGTGTAACGGGGCAGGGGGTTGAAAAACTGTTTTTT. It codes for CAWSVTGQGVEKLFF.